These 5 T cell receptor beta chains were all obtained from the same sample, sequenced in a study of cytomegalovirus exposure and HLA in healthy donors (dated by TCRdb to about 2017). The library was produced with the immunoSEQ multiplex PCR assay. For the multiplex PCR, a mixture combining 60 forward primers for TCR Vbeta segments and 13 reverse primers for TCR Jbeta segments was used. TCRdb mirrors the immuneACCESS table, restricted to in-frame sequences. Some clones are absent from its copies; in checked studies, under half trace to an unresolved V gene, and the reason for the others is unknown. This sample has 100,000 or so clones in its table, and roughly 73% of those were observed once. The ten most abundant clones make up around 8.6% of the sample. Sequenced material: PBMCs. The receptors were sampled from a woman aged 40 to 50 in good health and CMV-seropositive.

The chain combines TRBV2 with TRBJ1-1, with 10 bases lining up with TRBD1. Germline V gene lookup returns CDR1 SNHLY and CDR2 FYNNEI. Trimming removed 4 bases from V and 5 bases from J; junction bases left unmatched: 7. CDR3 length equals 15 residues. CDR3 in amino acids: CASSGRQGALTEAFF. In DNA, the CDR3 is TGTGCCAGCAGTGGAAGACAGGGGGCCTTGACTGAAGCTTTCTTT.

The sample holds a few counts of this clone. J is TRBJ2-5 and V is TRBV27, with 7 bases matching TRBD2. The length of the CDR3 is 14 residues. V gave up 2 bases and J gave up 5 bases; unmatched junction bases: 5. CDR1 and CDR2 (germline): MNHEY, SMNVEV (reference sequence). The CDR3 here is CASSLNAGVETQYF. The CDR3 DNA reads TGTGCCAGCAGTTTAAATGCGGGAGTGGAGACCCAGTACTTC.

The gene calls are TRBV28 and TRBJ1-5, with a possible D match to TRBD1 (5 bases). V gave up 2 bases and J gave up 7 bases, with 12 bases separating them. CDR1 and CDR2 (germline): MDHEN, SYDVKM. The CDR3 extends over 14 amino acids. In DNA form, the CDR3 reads TGTGCCAGCAGTTTAATGGCAGGGAGGCAGCCCCAGCATTTT. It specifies CASSLMAGRQPQHF.

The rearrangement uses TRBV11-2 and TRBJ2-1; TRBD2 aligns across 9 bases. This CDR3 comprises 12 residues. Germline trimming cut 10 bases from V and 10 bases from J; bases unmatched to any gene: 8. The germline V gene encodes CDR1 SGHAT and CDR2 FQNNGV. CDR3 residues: CATTLSGSEQFF. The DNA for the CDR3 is TGTGCCACTACTCTTAGCGGGAGCGAGCAGTTCTTC.

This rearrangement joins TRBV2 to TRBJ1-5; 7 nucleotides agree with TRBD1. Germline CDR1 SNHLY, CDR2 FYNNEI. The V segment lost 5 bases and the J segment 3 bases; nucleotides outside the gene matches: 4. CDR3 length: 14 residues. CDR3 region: CASSRTGVNQPQHF. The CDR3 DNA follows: TGTGCCAGCAGTCGAACAGGGGTCAATCAGCCCCAGCATTTT. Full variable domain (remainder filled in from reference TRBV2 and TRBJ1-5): EPEVTQTPSHQVTQMGQEVILRCVPISNHLYFYWYRQILGQKVEFLVSFYNNEISEKSEIFDDQFSVERPDGSNFTLKIRSTKLEDSAMYFCASSRTGVNQPQHFGDGTRLSIL.